This T cell receptor beta chain was found in a study of CD8 T cells in ankylosing spondylitis. Study-wide points: Those disease-linked clones were CD8+; they were also relatively rare in peripheral blood. Made up of several highly homologous variants, a TCR beta motif appeared characteristic of ankylosing spondylitis blood.

Germline assignment: CDR1 MNHEY and CDR2 SVGAGI. The ends were cut back, 2 bases at V and 2 bases at J, with 9 bases in the middle. This CDR3 region has 15 residues. This clonotype has a handful of counts. As yet, its antigen is unknown. MiXCR, applied by TCRdb to the 5' RACE reads, yields one record per CDR3 protein. The sample includes around 890,000 distinct CDR3 sequences, approximately 12% of them seen just once. The origin of this receptor is a male donor with ankylosing spondylitis. J is TRBJ2-2 and V is TRBV6-5, with D unclear. The sequenced material came from blood, either unsorted or a sorted T cell fraction (not recorded which). The CDR3 DNA reads as TGTGCCAGCAGTTACGAGCCATTCAACACCGGGGAGCTGTTTTTT. Protein: CASSYEPFNTGELFF.